The 9 T cell receptor beta chains reported below all come from one sample, sequenced in a study of cytomegalovirus exposure and HLA in healthy donors. The PCR had 60 Vbeta and 13 Jbeta primers. The assay was immunoSEQ multiplex PCR, and TCRdb's table has in-frame clones only and misses some. The sample includes about 150,000 clones. Source material: PBMCs. These receptors were obtained from a woman in her forties or fifties in good health and CMV-seronegative.

This chain links TRBV19 with TRBJ2-7; 8 bases line up with TRBD2. The CDR3 covers 17 residues. Germline V lookup: CDR1 LNHDA, CDR2 SQIVND (reference sequence). Trimming removed 5 bases from V and 4 bases from J; junction bases left unmatched: 16. The CDR3 spells CASSPPTPSGRKYEQYF. The CDR3 DNA reads as TGTGCCAGTAGTCCGCCAACCCCGAGCGGGAGAAAGTACGAGCAGTACTTC.

The chain combines TRBV5-6 with TRBJ2-2; 8 bases are shared with TRBD2. This CDR3 contains 18 residues. Germline V gene sequence: CDR1 SGHDT, CDR2 YYEEEE. V shed 6 bases and J 3 bases; nucleotides not matched to a gene: 16. This CDR3 is CASTSNLGAGGDTGELFF. Here the CDR3 DNA reads TGTGCCAGCACTTCTAACCTCGGTGCGGGGGGTGACACCGGGGAGCTGTTTTTT.

The rearrangement joins TRBV18 to TRBJ1-2; D unresolved. Per germline, CDR1 KGHSH and CDR2 LQKENI. This CDR3 has 13 amino acids. Trimming took 3 bases from V and 9 from J, leaving 14 bases between them. The CDR3 loop reads CASSPDGVGRYTF. CDR3 DNA sequence: TGTGCCAGCTCACCGGACGGGGTGGGTCGCTACACCTTC.

The chain joins TRBV13 to TRBJ2-7, with 9 bases that match TRBD2. The V and J ends lost 5 bases and 4 bases, in that order; junction bases with no gene match: 9. From germline, CDR1 is PRHDT and CDR2 FYEKMQ (reference sequence). The CDR3 totals 15 residues. CDR3 bases: TGTGCCAGCAGCGCACAGACTAGCGGAATATACGAGCAGTACTTC. Protein product: CASSAQTSGIYEQYF.

The chain joins TRBV5-1 to TRBJ2-2, with a possible D match to TRBD1 (6 bases). The germline V and J ends were trimmed by 5 bases and 1 base, with 9 bases remaining between them. This CDR3 is built from 14 residues. CDR1 is SGHRS and CDR2 is YFSETQ in the germline V gene. CDR3 coding DNA: TGCGCCAGCAGTGAGACAGGGAACACCGGGGAGCTGTTTTTT. Translating it yields CASSETGNTGELFF.

This rearrangement joins TRBV18 to TRBJ2-5; D possibly corresponds to TRBD1 (7 bases). CDR3 length: 17 amino acids. Germline-derived CDR1 and CDR2 are KGHSH and LQKENI. The ends were cut back, 3 bases at V and 5 bases at J, with 22 bases in the middle. The CDR3 loop is CASSPQGGGAISETQYF. The CDR3 DNA reads TGTGCCAGCTCACCCCAAGGAGGGGGCGCGATTTCTGAGACCCAGTACTTC.

V gene TRBV18 combines with J gene TRBJ2-7, with a tentative D call TRBD1 (6 bases). Trimming left V 6 bases short and J 0 bases short, with 15 bases between. This CDR3 has 15 amino acids. Germline V lookup: CDR1 KGHSH, CDR2 LQKENI. The CDR3, as DNA: TGTGCCAGCTCCCTACCGGGACACCCCTCCTACGAGCAGTACTTC. Amino acid sequence: CASSLPGHPSYEQYF.

The chain employs TRBV7-9 and TRBJ2-7; TRBD1 aligns across 9 bases. This CDR3 comprises 17 residues. V lost 2 bases to trimming and J lost 1 base; unmatched junction nucleotides: 9. CDR1 is SEHNR and CDR2 is FQNEAQ in the germline V gene (reference sequence). The CDR3 here is CASSLFSGQGASYEQYF. CDR3 coding DNA: TGTGCCAGCAGCTTATTCTCGGGACAGGGAGCGTCCTACGAGCAGTACTTC.

V is TRBV11-2 and J is TRBJ2-3, with D maybe TRBD1 (6 bases). Deletions cut 5 bases from V and 5 bases from J, with 14 bases between. The CDR3 contains 14 residues. In germline, CDR1 is SGHAT, CDR2 FQNNGV. The CDR3 protein is CASSPRTAIDTQYF. The CDR3 coding sequence is TGTGCCAGCAGCCCACGGACAGCAATAGATACGCAGTATTTT.